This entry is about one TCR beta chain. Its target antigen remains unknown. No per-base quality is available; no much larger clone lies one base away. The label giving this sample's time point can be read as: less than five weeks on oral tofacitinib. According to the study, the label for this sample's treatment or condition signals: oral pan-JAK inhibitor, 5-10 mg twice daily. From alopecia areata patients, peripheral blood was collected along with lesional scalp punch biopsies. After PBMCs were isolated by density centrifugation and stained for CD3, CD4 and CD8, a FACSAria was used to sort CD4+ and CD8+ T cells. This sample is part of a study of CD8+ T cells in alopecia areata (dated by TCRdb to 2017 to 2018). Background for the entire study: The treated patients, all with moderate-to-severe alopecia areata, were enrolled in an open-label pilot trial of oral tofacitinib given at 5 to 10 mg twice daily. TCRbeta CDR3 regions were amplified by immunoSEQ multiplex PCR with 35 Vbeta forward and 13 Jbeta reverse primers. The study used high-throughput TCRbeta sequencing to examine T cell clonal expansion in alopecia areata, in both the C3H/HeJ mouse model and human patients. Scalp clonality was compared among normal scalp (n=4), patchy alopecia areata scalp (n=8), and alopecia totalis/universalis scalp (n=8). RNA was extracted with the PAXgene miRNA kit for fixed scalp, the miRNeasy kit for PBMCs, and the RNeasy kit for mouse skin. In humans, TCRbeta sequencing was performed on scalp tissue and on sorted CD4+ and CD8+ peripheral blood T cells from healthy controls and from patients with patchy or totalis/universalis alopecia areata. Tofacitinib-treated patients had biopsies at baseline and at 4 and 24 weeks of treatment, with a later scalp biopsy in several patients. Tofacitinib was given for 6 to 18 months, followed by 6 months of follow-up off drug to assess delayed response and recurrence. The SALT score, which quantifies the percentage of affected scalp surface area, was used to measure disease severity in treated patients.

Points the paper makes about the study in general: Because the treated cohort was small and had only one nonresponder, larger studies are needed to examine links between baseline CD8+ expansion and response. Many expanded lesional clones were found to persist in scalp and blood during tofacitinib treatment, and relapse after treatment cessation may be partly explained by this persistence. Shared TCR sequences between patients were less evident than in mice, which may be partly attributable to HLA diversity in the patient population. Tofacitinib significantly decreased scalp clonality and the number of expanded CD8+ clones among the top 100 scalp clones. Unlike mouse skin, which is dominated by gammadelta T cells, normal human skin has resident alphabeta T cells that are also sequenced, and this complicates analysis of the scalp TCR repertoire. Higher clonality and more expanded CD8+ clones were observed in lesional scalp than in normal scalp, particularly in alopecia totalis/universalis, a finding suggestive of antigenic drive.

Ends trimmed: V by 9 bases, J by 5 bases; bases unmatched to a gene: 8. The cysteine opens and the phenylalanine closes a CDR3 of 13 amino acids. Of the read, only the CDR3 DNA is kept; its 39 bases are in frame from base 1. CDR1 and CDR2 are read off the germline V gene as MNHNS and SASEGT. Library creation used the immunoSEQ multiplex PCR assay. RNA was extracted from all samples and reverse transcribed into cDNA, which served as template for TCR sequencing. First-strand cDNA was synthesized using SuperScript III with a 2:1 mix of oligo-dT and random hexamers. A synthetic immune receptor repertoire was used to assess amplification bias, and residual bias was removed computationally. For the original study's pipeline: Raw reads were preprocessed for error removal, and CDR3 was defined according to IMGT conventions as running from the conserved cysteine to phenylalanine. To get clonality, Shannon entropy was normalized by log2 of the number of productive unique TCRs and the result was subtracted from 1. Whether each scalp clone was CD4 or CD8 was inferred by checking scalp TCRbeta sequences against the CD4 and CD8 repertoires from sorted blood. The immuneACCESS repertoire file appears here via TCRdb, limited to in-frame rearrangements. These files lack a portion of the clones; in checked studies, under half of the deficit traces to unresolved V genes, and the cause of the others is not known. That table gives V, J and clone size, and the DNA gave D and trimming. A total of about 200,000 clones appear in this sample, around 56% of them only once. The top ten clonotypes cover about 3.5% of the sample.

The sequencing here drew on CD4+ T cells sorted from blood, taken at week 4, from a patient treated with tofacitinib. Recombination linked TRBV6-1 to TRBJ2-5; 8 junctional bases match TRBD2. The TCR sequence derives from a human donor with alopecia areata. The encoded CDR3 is CASYRGGMETQYF. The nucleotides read TGTGCCAGTTACCGCGGGGGGATGGAGACCCAGTACTTC.